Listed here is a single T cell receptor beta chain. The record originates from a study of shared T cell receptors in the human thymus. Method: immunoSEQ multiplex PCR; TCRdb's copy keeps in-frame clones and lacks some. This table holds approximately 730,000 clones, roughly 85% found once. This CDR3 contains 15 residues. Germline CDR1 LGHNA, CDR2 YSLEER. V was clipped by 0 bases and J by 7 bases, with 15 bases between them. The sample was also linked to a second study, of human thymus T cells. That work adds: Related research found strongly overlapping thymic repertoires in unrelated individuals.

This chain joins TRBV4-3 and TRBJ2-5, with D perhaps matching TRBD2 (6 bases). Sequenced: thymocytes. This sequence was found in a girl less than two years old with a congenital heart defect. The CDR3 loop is CASSQEARDLGTQYF. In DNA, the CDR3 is TGCGCCAGCAGCCAAGAGGCCCGGGACTTAGGGACCCAGTACTTC.